What follows are 20 T cell receptor beta chains derived from one specimen sequenced in a study of beta chain features in type 1 diabetes (dated by TCRdb to the late 2010s). The research as a whole found: A moderate but significant shortening of TCRB CDR3 length was observed in type 1 diabetes patients in all four CD4+ subsets.

The library was prepared using the immunoSEQ multiplex PCR assay. The entire isolated RNA was reverse transcribed using the High Capacity cDNA Reverse Transcription Kit, and thus expressed TCRB transcripts were sequenced. TCRdb holds this immuneACCESS table with in-frame rearrangements only. Some clones are missing; in checked studies, unresolved V genes explain under half, and the rest has no known cause. This sample is represented by approximately 260,000 clones; around 22% of them were singletons. The ten largest clones take up around 0.013% of the sample. Which antigens these TCRs recognize remains unknown. Specimen: naive CD4+ T cells from blood. Reading the label with the study, this specimen's cell subset or site is: true naive CD4+ T cells. The receptors here all came from a woman between 25 and 40 years old with type 1 diabetes.

This clone was observed a handful of times. The rearrangement links TRBV6-1 to TRBJ2-7; TRBD2 aligns across 7 bases. Germline V lookup: CDR1 MNHNS, CDR2 SASEGT. The CDR3 has 12 residues. V shed 4 bases and J 7 bases; nucleotides not matched to a gene: 4. The CDR3 DNA sequence: TGTGCCAGCAGTGCGGGGGGTAGGGAGCAGTACTTC. Its protein product is CASSAGGREQYF.

This clone has a handful of counts. Within the sample, other DNA sequences also encode this same CDR3. The chain combines TRBV4-1 with TRBJ2-7; D may be TRBD1 (6 bases). CDR3 length: 15 amino acids. CDR1 MGHRA and CDR2 YSYEKL come from the germline V gene. V lost 1 base to trimming and J lost 0 bases, with 10 bases between them. The CDR3 is CASSQGQGPSYEQYF. CDR3 DNA: TGCGCCAGCAGCCAAGGCCAGGGGCCCTCCTACGAGCAGTACTTC.

The chain couples TRBV5-1 to TRBJ2-3, with D unclear. The germline CDR1 and CDR2 sequences are SGHRS and YFSETQ. The CDR3 consists of 12 residues. Deletions cut 0 bases from V and 6 bases from J, with 5 bases between. This CDR3 reads CASSLAEDTQYF. The CDR3 DNA reads TGCGCCAGCAGCTTGGCGGAGGATACGCAGTATTTT.

The rearrangement uses TRBV2 and TRBJ1-2; TRBD1 aligns across 7 bases. The CDR3 runs to 14 residues. Germline V CDR1 and CDR2: SNHLY, FYNNEI. The V and J ends lost 4 bases and 8 bases, in that order; junction bases with no gene match: 10. CDR3 amino acids: CASSVGDSIGGYTF. In nucleotides, the CDR3 is TGTGCCAGCAGTGTTGGGGACAGTATTGGAGGCTACACCTTC.

This clone came up a few times. V usage is TRBV7-9 and J usage is TRBJ2-2; no firm D call. CDR3 length equals 16 residues. Germline V CDR1 and CDR2: SEHNR, FQNEAQ (reference sequence). Trimming cost V 5 bases and J 5 bases, with 18 bases left between them. This CDR3 is CASSPPSNPATGELFF. The CDR3 DNA reads TGTGCCAGCAGCCCCCCTAGTAACCCCGCTACCGGGGAGCTGTTTTTT.

V usage is TRBV29-1 and J usage is TRBJ1-1; D may be TRBD1 (5 bases). Deletions cut 1 base from V and 6 bases from J, with 21 bases between. CDR1 SQVTM and CDR2 ANQGSEA come from the germline V gene. The CDR3 extends over 16 amino acids. In DNA, the CDR3 is TGCAGCGTTGAAGTAAGGCGGGACCTTTGGAGGGCTGAAGCTTTCTTT. Protein sequence: CSVEVRRDLWRAEAFF.

This clone showed up just a few times. This chain joins TRBV10-3 and TRBJ1-5, with 9 bases that match TRBD1. The CDR3 length is 15 residues. J gave up 7 bases and V 6 bases, and 10 bases lay outside the gene matches. Germline assignment: CDR1 ENHRY and CDR2 SYGVKD. The chain's CDR3 is CAISEQGANVQPQHF. The CDR3 nucleotides are TGTGCCATCAGCGAACAGGGGGCGAACGTCCAGCCCCAGCATTTT.

This clone was detected a few times. The chain is built from TRBV15 and TRBJ1-1; 9 nucleotides agree with TRBD1. Germline values: CDR1 LNHNV, CDR2 YYDKDF (reference sequence). J lost 3 bases, V lost 1 base, and 3 bases had no gene match. This CDR3 comprises 15 residues. The CDR3 protein is CATSRVNRGHTEAFF. The CDR3 DNA reads TGTGCCACCAGCAGAGTGAACAGGGGGCACACTGAAGCTTTCTTT.

The CDR3 spells CASSVGTGTLTDTQYF. The CDR3 nucleotides are TGTGCCAGCAGCGTAGGGACAGGGACGCTCACAGATACGCAGTATTTT. V is TRBV9 and J is TRBJ2-3, with TRBD1 identical over 8 bases. Germline V CDR1 and CDR2: SGDLS, YYNGEE. The CDR3 spans 16 residues. V dropped 0 bases and J dropped 2; count of bases not matched to a gene: 5.

The chain couples TRBV18 to TRBJ1-1; a weak D match, TRBD1 (5 bases). The germline V and J ends were trimmed by 1 base and 10 bases, with 13 bases remaining between them. The CDR3 sequence is 13 residues long. The germline V gene has CDR1 KGHSH and CDR2 LQKENI. The CDR3, as DNA: TGTGCCAGCTCACCACGGCAGGGCCCAGGAGCTTTCTTT. This codes for CASSPRQGPGAFF.

This chain connects TRBV23-1 to TRBJ2-7, with D tentatively TRBD1 (5 bases). TRBV23-1 is known as an ORF, though its function is uncertain. The CDR3 extends over 15 amino acids. The V gene lost 5 bases and the J gene lost 9 bases, with 23 bases spanning the gap. The CDR3 DNA sequence: TGCGCCAGCAGTGGGGCAAAACGGACGCCCCCATGGCAGTACTTC. It translates to CASSGAKRTPPWQYF.

The DNA for the CDR3 is TGTGCCAGCAGCGTAGATACTAGCGGGGGTATTAGCACAGATACGCAGTATTTT. This translates into CASSVDTSGGISTDTQYF. This chain links TRBV9 with TRBJ2-3, with 11 bases lining up with TRBD2. Germline loops: CDR1 SGDLS, CDR2 YYNGEE. This CDR3 contains 18 residues. J lost 0 bases, V lost 0 bases, and 6 bases had no gene match.

This rearrangement joins TRBV19 to TRBJ2-1; 10 bases are a match to TRBD2. The CDR3 covers 16 residues. V trimming: 10 bases; J trimming: 0 bases; junction bases outside the gene matches: 9. Germline CDR1 is LNHDA and CDR2 is SQIVND (reference sequence). Here the CDR3 DNA reads TGTGCCATTGCCAGGACTAGCGGATCCTCCTACAATGAGCAGTTCTTC. Translating it yields CAIARTSGSSYNEQFF.

This clone has a handful of counts. The chain joins TRBV7-3 to TRBJ2-7; 8 bases match TRBD2. In germline, CDR1 is SGHTA, CDR2 FQGTGA. The junction had 2 bases not matched to a gene; V was cut back by 5 bases and J by 5 bases. This CDR3 contains 12 residues. The CDR3 spells CASSPGGHEQYF. CDR3 nucleotides: TGTGCCAGCAGCCCGGGGGGGCACGAGCAGTACTTC.

The rearrangement links TRBV5-1 to TRBJ2-2, with D tentatively TRBD1 (6 bases). Germline V gene data show CDR1 as SGHRS and CDR2 as YFSETQ. The CDR3 is 14 residues long. The V end was cut by 4 bases, the J end by 4 bases, with 11 bases between. The CDR3 DNA reads as TGCGCCAGCAGCGTAGGGGGATCCACCGGGGAGCTGTTTTTT. It yields the protein CASSVGGSTGELFF.

V usage is TRBV29-1 and J usage is TRBJ1-1, with D possibly being TRBD1 (5 bases). Trimming shortened V by 4 bases and J by 0 bases, and 15 bases separated the two germline ends. CDR3 length equals 15 residues. Germline V gene sequence: CDR1 SQVTM, CDR2 ANQGSEA. CDR3 nucleotides: TGCAGCGTTGCCTATCAGGGTCGGGTGAACACTGAAGCTTTCTTT. It specifies CSVAYQGRVNTEAFF.

The gene calls are TRBV7-3 and TRBJ2-7; 7 bases match TRBD2. The CDR3 is 14 amino acids. Germline assignment: CDR1 SGHTA and CDR2 FQGTGA. Germline trimming cut 3 bases from V and 1 base from J; bases unmatched to any gene: 3. The CDR3, as DNA: TGTGCCAGCAGCTTCGGCGGGAGTTCCTACGAGCAGTACTTC. This codes for CASSFGGSSYEQYF.

V and J are TRBV28 and TRBJ2-1; 13 positions agree with TRBD2. Trimming at V came to 5 bases and at J to 2 bases, leaving 3 bases not matched to a gene. This CDR3 has 16 residues. The germline V gene encodes CDR1 MDHEN and CDR2 SYDVKM. CDR3 in amino acids: CASSQGLAGTYNEQFF. CDR3 bases: TGTGCCAGCAGTCAGGGACTAGCGGGAACCTACAATGAGCAGTTCTTC.

J is TRBJ2-2 and V is TRBV5-4, with D hard to call. CDR1 is SGHNT, CDR2 YYREEE, per germline (reference sequence). The CDR3 contains 13 residues. Trimming pared 0 bases from V and 6 bases from J, leaving 6 bases between. The CDR3 loop is CASSLEPAGELFF. The CDR3 nucleotides read TGTGCCAGCAGCTTGGAACCGGCCGGGGAGCTGTTTTTT.

This clone has more than one count but fewer than ten. The chain links TRBV5-4 to TRBJ2-3; 8 nucleotides align to TRBD2. Germline-derived CDR1 and CDR2 are SGHNT and YYREEE (reference sequence). Trimming at V came to 4 bases and at J to 3 bases, leaving 1 base not matched to a gene. The CDR3 runs to 13 residues. The CDR3 sequence is CASSGTRTDTQYF. CDR3 nucleotide sequence: TGTGCCAGCAGCGGGACTAGAACAGATACGCAGTATTTT.